This TCR beta chain was profiled in a study of blood T cell repertoires in COVID-19. On the study more broadly: The origin of the acute and convalescent COVID-19 samples was the United States, Italy and Spain. The cDNA or gDNA used as material had been derived from T cells, B-cell-depleted T cells, or PBMCs.

CDR1 and CDR2 from the germline V gene are SGHTS and YDEGEE. Unmatched junction bases numbered 6, after V lost 0 bases and J lost 0 bases. The CDR3 totals 17 residues. Original methodology: Estimation of nucleated cell counts relied on the amplification of reference gene primers. Some clones are missing from TCRdb's copy, which holds only in-frame ones; the method was immunoSEQ multiplex PCR. Clone size and the V and J calls come from that table; the DNA yielded D and trimming. In the table there are 150,000 to 200,000 clones, over 65% of which are singletons. This chain uses TRBV5-8 with TRBJ2-3; TRBD1 aligns across 8 bases. This clonotype was obtained from a man aged 60-69 years with acute or convalescent COVID-19. The sequencing input was peripheral blood. CDR3 sequence (DNA): TGTGCCAGCAGCTTGGTAGGGACAGGCCATAGCACAGATACGCAGTATTTT. Encoded protein: CASSLVGTGHSTDTQYF.